These 4 T cell receptor beta chains share one sample of origin, sequenced in a study of T cells after yellow fever vaccination. Each CDR3 protein is one row after TCRdb ran MiXCR on the 5' RACE reads. The table includes some 240,000 distinct CDR3 sequences, roughly 5.2% detected once. The starting material was CD4+ T cells sorted from PBMCs, obtained on the day of the yellow fever booster vaccination. The receptor set was obtained from a man between 18 and 35 years old who received the YFV17D yellow fever vaccine.

The V gene is TRBV9, the J gene TRBJ1-1, with 9 bases identical to TRBD1. Germline CDR1 is SGDLS and CDR2 is YYNGEE. The CDR3 contains 15 residues. V shed 4 bases and J 3 bases; nucleotides not matched to a gene: 7. CDR3: CASSPRTGVDTEAFF. CDR3 sequence (DNA): TGTGCCAGCAGCCCAAGGACAGGGGTAGACACTGAAGCTTTCTTT. Based on the CDR3 plus reference TRBV9 and TRBJ1-1, the full variable domain is DSGVTQTPKHLITATGQRVTLRCSPRSGDLSVYWYQQSLDQGLQFLIQYYNGEERAKGNILERFSAQQFPDLHSELNLSSLELGDSALYFCASSPRTGVDTEAFFGQGTRLTVV.

The V and J genes are TRBV20-1 and TRBJ1-6; no firm D call. CDR1 is DFQATT and CDR2 is SNEGSKA in the germline V gene (reference sequence). The CDR3 spans 14 residues. Between the trimmed V and J ends, which lost 4 bases and 4 bases, there was a span of 11 bases. The CDR3 is CSAKGTAYNSPLHF. Here the CDR3 DNA reads TGCAGTGCTAAGGGCACAGCTTATAATTCACCCCTCCACTTT.

This chain uses TRBV27 with TRBJ1-5; D is undetermined. V was shortened by 0 bases and J by 6 bases, with 12 bases between the two germline ends. This CDR3 is built from 15 residues. CDR1 is MNHEY, CDR2 SMNVEV, per germline (reference sequence). The CDR3 protein is CASSLSTFFSQPQHF. In nucleotides, the CDR3 is TGTGCCAGCAGTTTATCGACGTTTTTCAGTCAGCCCCAGCATTTT.

This chain uses TRBV5-4 with TRBJ2-1; 8 bases map to TRBD2. CDR1 and CDR2 from the germline V gene are SGHNT and YYREEE (reference sequence). V lost 4 bases to trimming and J lost 6 bases; unmatched junction nucleotides: 6. This CDR3 has 14 residues. The CDR3 spells CASSRGGLGNEQFF. CDR3 nucleotide sequence: TGTGCCAGCAGCCGGGGGGGGCTAGGCAATGAGCAGTTCTTC.